The clone carrying this T cell receptor beta chain was observed a few times. What it recognizes is unknown. The ends were cut back, 0 bases at V and 1 base at J, with 10 bases in the middle. The germline V gene encodes CDR1 DFQATT and CDR2 SNEGSKA (reference sequence). This CDR3 contains 14 residues. This sample was included in a study of response to subunit inactivated influenza vaccine. Study-level points and caveats: A suggestion made by the authors is that each seasonal influenza vaccination recruits few new T cells.

TCRdb called the RT-PCR reads again in MiXCR, with one record for every CDR3 protein. The sample holds under 750,000 distinct CDR3 sequences; 10% to 15% are singletons and the top ten take roughly 10%. This TCR derives from a man aged 50-60 years who received an inactivated influenza vaccine. This sample comprised PBMCs from blood, obtained on the day of vaccination. The chain couples TRBV20-1 to TRBJ2-7, with D tentatively TRBD1 (5 bases). The CDR3 protein is CSARDPRGSYEQYF. CDR3 nucleotide sequence: TGCAGTGCTAGAGATCCTAGGGGATCCTACGAGCAGTACTTC.